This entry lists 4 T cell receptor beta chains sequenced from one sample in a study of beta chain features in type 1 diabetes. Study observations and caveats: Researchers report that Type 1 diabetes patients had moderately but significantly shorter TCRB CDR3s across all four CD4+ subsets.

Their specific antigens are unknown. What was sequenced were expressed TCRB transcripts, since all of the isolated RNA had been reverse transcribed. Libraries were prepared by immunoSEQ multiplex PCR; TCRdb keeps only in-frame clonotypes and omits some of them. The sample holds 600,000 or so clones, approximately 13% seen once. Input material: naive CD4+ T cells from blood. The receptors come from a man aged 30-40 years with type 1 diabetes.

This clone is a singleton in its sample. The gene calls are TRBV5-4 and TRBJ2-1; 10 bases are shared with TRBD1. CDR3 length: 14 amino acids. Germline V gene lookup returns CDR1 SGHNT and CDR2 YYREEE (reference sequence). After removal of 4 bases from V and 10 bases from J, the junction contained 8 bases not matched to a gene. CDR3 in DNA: TGTGCCAGCAGCCCCTGGGACAGGGGTAACGAGCAGTTCTTC. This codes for CASSPWDRGNEQFF.

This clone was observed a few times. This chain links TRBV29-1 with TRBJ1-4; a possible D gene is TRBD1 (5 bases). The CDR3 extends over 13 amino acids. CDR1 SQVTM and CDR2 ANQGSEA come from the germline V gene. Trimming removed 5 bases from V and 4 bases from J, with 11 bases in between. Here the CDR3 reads CSVTRGSNEKLFF. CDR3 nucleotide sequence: TGCAGCGTTACCCGGGGCAGTAATGAAAAACTGTTTTTT.

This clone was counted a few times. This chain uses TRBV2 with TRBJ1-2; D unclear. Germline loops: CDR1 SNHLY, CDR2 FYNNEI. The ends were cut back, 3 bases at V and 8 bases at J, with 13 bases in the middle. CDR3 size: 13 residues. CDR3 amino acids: CASSDSALQGYTF. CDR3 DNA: TGTGCCAGCAGTGACAGCGCCCTTCAAGGCTACACCTTC. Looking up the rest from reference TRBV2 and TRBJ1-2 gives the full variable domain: EPEVTQTPSHQVTQMGQEVILRCVPISNHLYFYWYRQILGQKVEFLVSFYNNEISEKSEIFDDQFSVERPDGSNFTLKIRSTKLEDSAMYFCASSDSALQGYTFGSGTRLTVV.

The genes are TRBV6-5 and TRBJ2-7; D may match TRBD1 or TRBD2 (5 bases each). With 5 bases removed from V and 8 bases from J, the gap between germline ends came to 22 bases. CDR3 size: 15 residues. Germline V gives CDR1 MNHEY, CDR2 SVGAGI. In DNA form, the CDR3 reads TGTGCCAGCAGTCCACCGGGGCAGGTGGTTAACAAGCAGTACTTC. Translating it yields CASSPPGQVVNKQYF.